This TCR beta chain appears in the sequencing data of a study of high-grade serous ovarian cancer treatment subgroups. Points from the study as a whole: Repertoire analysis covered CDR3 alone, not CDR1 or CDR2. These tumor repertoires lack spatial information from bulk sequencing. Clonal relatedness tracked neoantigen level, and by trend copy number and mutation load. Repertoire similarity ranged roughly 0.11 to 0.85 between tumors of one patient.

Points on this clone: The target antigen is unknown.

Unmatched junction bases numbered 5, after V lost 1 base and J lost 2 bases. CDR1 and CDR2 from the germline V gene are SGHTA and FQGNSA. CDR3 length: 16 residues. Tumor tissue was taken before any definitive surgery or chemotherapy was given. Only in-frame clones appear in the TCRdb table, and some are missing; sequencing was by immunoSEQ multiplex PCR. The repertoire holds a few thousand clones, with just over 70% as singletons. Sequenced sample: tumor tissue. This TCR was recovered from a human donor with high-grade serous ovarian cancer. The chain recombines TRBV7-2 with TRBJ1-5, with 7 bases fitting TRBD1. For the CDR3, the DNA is TGTGCCAGCAGCTTAGGAACCGGGACAGGCAATCAGCCCCAGCATTTT. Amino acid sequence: CASSLGTGTGNQPQHF.